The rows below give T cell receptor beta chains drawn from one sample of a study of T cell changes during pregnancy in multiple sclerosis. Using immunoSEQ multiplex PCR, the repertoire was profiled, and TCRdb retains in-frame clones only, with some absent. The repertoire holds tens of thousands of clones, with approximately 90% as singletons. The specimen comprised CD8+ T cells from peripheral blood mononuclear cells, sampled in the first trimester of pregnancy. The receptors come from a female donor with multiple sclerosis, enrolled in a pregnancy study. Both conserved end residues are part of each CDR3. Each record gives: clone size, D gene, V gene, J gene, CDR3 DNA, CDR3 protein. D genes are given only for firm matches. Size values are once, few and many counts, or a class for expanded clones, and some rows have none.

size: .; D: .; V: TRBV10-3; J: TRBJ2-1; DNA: TGTGCCATCAGTGAGTCCAATCACAATGAGCAGTTCTTC; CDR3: CAISESNHNEQFF
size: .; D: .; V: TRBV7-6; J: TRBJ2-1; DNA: TGTGCCAGCAGCTCCGGAGTGGGAGCAATTGGTGAGCAGTTCTTC; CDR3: CASSSGVGAIGEQFF
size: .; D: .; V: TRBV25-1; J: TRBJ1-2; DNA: TGTGCCAGCAGTCCTCGGGGGGTTGGCGTCCTATGGGGCTACACCTTC; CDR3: CASSPRGVGVLWGYTF
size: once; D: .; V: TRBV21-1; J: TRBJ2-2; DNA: TGTGCCAGCAGCAAGGTGGTACTGGGGGGACGGCCCACCGGGGAGCTGTTTTTT; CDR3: CASSKVVLGGRPTGELFF
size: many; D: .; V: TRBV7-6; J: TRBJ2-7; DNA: TGTGCCAGCAGCTTATACGGCAGGGGAGGGACTATCTACGAGCAGTACTTC; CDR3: CASSLYGRGGTIYEQYF
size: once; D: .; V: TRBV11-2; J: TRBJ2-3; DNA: TGTGCCAGCAGCTTATTTACAGGCAACACAGATACGCAGTATTTT; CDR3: CASSLFTGNTDTQYF
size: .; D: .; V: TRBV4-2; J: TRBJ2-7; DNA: TGTGCCAGCAGCCAGCTGGACAGCTCCTACGAGCAGTACTTC; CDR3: CASSQLDSSYEQYF
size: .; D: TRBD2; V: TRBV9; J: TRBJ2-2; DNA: TGTGCCAGCAGCGTTTCTCAGGTTAGAGCGGGAGCCCGTTGGGCGGACACCGGGGAGCTGTTTTTT; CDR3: CASSVSQVRAGARWADTGELFF
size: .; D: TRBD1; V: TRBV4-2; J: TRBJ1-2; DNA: TGTGCCAGCAGCCAAGATTGGGACAGAAACTATGGCTACACCTTC; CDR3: CASSQDWDRNYGYTF
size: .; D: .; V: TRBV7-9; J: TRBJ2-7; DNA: TGTGCCAGCAGCCCCCGCGGGGTCCCCACCTACGAGCAGTACTTC; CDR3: CASSPRGVPTYEQYF
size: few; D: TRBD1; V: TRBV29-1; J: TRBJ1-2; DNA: TGCAGCGCGGGGACAGGGGGGGGAAATGGCTACACCTTC; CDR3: CSAGTGGGNGYTF
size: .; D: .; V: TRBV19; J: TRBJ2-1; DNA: TGTGCCAGTACTCGGGGGAGCTCCTACAATGAGCAGTTCTTC; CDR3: CASTRGSSYNEQFF
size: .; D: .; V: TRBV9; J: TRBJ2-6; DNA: TGTGCCAGCAGCGGGGGCGGTGGTGGGGCCAACGTCCTGACTTTC; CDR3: CASSGGGGGANVLTF
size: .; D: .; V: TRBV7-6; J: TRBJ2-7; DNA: TGTGCCAGCAGCTTAGGGGCGTTATCCTACGAGCAGTACTTC; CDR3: CASSLGALSYEQYF
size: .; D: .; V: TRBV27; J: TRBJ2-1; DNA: TGTGCCAGCAGTTCCTCTCGGACTACCTTCAATGAGCAGTTCTTC; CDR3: CASSSSRTTFNEQFF
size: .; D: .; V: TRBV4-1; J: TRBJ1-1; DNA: TGCGCCAGCAGCCAGGGGCGCGAGGCTTTCTTT; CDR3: CASSQGREAFF
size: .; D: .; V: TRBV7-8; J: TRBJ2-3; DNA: TGTGCCAGCAGCTTAGTAGGCGGAAGCACAGATACGCAGTATTTT; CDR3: CASSLVGGSTDTQYF